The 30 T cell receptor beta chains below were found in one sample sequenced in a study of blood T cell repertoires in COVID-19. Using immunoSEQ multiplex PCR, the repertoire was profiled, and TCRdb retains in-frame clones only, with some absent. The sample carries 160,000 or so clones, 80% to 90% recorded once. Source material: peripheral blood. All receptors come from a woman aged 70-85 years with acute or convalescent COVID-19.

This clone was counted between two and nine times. The CDR3 DNA reads TGCGCCAGCAGCCAAGCGGGGGGCAATCAGCCCCAGCATTTT. Protein: CASSQAGGNQPQHF. The V gene is TRBV4-3, the J gene TRBJ1-5; a possible D gene is TRBD1 (5 bases). Trimming shortened V by 1 base and J by 2 bases, and 6 bases separated the two germline ends. Germline CDR1 and CDR2: LGHNA and YSLEER. CDR3 size: 14 residues.

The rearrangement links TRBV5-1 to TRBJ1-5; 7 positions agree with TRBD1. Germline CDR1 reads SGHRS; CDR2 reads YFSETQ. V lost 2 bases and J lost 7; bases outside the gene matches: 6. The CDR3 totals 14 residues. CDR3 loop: CASSLGTEGQPQHF. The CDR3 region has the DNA TGCGCCAGCAGCTTAGGGACAGAGGGGCAGCCCCAGCATTTT. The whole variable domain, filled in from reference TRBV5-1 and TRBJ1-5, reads KAGVTQTPRYLIKTRGQQVTLSCSPISGHRSVSWYQQTPGQGLQFLFEYFSETQRNKGNFPGRFSGRQFSNSRSEMNVSTLELGDSALYLCASSLGTEGQPQHFGDGTRLSIL.

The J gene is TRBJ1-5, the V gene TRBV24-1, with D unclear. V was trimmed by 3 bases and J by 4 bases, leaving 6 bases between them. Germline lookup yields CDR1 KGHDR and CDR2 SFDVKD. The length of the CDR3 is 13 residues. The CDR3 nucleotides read TGTGCCACCAGTGATGTCGGGAATCAGCCCCAGCATTTT. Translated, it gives CATSDVGNQPQHF.

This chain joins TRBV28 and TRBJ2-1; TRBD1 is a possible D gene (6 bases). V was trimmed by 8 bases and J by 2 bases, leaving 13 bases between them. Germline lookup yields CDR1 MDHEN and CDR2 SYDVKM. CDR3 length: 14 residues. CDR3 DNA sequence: TGTGCCAGCTTCCGAGGGGGACCCTACAATGAGCAGTTCTTC. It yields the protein CASFRGGPYNEQFF.

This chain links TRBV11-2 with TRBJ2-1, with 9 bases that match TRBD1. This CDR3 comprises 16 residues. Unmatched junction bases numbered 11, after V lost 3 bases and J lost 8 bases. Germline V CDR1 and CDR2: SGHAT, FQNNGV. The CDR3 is CASSLGFGQGSDEQFF. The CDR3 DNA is TGTGCCAGCAGCTTGGGATTCGGACAGGGGTCCGATGAGCAGTTCTTC.

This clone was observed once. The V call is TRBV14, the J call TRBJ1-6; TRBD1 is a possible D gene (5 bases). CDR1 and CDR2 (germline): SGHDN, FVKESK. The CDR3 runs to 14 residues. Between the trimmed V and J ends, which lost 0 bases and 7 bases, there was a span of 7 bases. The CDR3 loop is CASSQETENSPLHF. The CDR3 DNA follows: TGTGCCAGCAGCCAAGAGACAGAAAATTCACCCCTCCACTTT.

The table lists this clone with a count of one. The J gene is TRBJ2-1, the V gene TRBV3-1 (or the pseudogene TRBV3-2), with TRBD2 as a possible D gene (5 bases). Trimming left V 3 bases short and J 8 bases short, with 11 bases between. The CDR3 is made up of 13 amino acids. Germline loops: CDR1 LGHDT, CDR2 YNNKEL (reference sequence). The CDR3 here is CASSHNLLDEQFF. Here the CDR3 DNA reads TGTGCCAGCAGCCACAATCTACTAGATGAGCAGTTCTTC.

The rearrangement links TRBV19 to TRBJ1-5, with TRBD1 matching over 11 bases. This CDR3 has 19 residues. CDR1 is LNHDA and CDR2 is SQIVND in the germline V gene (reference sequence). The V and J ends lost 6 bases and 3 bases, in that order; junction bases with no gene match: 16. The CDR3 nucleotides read TGTGCCAGTAGACGGACAGGGGGCCATTCTGTTAAGGCCAATCAGCCCCAGCATTTT. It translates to CASRRTGGHSVKANQPQHF.

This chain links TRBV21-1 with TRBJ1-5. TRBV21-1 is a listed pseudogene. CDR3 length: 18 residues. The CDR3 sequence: CASSKVRLGREVGQPQHF. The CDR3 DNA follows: TGTGCCAGCAGCAAAGTCCGGCTTGGGAGGGAAGTAGGTCAGCCCCAGCATTTT.

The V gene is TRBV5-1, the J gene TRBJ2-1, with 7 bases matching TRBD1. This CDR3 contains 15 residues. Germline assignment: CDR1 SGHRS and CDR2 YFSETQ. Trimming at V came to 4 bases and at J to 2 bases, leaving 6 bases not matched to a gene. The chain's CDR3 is CASSPGQGAYNEQFF. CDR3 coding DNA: TGCGCCAGCAGCCCCGGGCAGGGGGCCTACAATGAGCAGTTCTTC. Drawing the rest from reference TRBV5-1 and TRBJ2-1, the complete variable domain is KAGVTQTPRYLIKTRGQQVTLSCSPISGHRSVSWYQQTPGQGLQFLFEYFSETQRNKGNFPGRFSGRQFSNSRSEMNVSTLELGDSALYLCASSPGQGAYNEQFFGPGTRLTVL.

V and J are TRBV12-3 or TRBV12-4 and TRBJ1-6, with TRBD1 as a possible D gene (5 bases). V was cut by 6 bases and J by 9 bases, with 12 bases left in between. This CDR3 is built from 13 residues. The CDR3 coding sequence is TGTGCCAGCAGCCCCGACGGGGGTTCACCCCTCCACTTT. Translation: CASSPDGGSPLHF.

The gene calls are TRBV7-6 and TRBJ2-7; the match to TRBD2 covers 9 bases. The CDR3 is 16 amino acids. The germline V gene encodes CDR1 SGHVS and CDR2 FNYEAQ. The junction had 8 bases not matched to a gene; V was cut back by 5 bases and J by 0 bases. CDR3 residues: CASSQLAGVASYEQYF. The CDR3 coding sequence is TGTGCCAGCAGCCAGTTAGCGGGGGTGGCCTCCTACGAGCAGTACTTC.

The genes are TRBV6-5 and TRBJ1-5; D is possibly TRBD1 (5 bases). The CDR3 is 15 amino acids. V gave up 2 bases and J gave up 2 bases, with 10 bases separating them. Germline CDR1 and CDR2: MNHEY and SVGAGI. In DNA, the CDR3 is TGTGCCAGCAGTTACAGCTGGGGGGGCAATCAGCCCCAGCATTTT. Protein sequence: CASSYSWGGNQPQHF.

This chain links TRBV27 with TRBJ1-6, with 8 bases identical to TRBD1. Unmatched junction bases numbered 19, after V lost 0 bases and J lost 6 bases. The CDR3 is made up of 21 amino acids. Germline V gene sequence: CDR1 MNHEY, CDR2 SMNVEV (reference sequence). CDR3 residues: CASSLSSAKPGGAGGNSPLHF. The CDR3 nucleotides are TGTGCCAGCAGTTTATCCTCTGCGAAACCAGGGGGCGCAGGTGGTAATTCACCCCTCCACTTT.

This CDR3 reads CSASSTSSYNEQFF. The CDR3 coding sequence is TGCAGTGCTAGTTCTACGAGCTCCTACAATGAGCAGTTCTTC. The chain couples TRBV20-1 to TRBJ2-1; D gene ambiguous. Germline loops: CDR1 DFQATT, CDR2 SNEGSKA (reference sequence). V lost 3 bases and J 0 bases, leaving 9 bases between the germline ends. The CDR3 length is 14 residues.

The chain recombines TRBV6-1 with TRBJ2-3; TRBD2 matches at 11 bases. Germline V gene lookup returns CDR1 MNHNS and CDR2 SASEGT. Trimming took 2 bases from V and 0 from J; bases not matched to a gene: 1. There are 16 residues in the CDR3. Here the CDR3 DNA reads TGTGCCAGCAGTGAACCTAGCGGGGGGAGCACAGATACGCAGTATTTT. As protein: CASSEPSGGSTDTQYF.

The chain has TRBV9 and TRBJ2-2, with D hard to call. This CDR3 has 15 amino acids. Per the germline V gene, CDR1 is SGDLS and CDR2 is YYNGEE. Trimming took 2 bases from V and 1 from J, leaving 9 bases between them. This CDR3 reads CASSVEQVNTGELFF. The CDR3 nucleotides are TGTGCCAGCAGCGTTGAGCAGGTGAACACCGGGGAGCTGTTTTTT.

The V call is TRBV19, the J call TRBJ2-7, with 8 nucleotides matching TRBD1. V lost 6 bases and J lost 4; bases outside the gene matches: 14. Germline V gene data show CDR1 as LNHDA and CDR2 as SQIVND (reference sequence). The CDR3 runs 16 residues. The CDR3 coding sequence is TGTGCCAGTAGGCGCGCACGGAGGGACAGGCGTTACGAGCAGTACTTC. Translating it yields CASRRARRDRRYEQYF.

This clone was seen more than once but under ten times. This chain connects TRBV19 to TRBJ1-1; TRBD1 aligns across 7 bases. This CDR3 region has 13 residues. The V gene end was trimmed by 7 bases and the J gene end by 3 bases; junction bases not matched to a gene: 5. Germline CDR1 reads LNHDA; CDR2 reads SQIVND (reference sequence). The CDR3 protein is CASMGRGDTEAFF. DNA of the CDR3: TGTGCCAGTATGGGCAGGGGGGACACTGAAGCTTTCTTT.

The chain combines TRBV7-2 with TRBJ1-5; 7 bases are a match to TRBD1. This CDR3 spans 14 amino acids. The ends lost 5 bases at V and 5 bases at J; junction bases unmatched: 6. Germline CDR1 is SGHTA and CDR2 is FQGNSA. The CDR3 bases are TGTGCCAGCAGCCCTAGACAGGGTGATCAGCCCCAGCATTTT. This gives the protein CASSPRQGDQPQHF.

CDR3 in amino acids: CASSLFDEKLFF. As DNA, the CDR3 is TGTGCCAGCAGCTTATTCGATGAAAAACTGTTTTTT. The V and J genes are TRBV7-2 and TRBJ1-4; D unresolved. The CDR3 length is 12 residues. V was clipped by 2 bases and J by 6 bases, with 4 bases between them. Germline V gives CDR1 SGHTA, CDR2 FQGNSA.

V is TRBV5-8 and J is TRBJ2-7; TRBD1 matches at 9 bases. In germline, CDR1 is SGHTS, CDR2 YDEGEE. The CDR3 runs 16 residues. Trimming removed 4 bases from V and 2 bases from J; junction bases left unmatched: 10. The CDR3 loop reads CASSKSTGTGTYEQYF. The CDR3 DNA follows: TGTGCCAGCAGCAAGTCCACCGGGACAGGGACCTACGAGCAGTACTTC.

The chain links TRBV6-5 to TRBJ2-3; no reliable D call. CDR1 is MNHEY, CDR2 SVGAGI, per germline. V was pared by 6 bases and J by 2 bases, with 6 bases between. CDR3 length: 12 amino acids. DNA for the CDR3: TGTGCCAGCAGATCCAACACAGATACGCAGTATTTT. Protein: CASRSNTDTQYF.

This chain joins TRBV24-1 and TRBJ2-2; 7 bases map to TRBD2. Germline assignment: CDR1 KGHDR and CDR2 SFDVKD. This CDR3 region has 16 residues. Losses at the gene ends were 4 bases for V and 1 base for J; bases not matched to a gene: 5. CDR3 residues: CATSDGRHGNTGELFF. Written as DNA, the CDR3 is TGTGCCACCAGTGACGGGAGGCACGGGAACACCGGGGAGCTGTTTTTT.

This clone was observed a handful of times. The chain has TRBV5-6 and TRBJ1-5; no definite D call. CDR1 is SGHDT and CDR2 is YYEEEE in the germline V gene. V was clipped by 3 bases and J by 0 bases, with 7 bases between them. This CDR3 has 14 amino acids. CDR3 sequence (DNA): TGTGCCAGCAGCTCCCAGTATAGCAATCAGCCCCAGCATTTT. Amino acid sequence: CASSSQYSNQPQHF.

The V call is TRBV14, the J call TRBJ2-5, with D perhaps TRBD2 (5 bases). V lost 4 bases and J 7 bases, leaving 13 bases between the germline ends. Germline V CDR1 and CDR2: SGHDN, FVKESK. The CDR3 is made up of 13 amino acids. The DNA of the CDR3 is TGTGCCAGCAGCCTCCCTGACCGGGGGACCCAGTACTTC. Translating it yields CASSLPDRGTQYF.

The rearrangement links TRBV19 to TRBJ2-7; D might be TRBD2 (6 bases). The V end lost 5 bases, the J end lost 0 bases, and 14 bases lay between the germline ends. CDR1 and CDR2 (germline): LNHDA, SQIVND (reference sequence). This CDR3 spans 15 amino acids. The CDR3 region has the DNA TGTGCCAGTAGTTCCCGGGGACTTAGCTCCTACGAGCAGTACTTC. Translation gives CASSSRGLSSYEQYF.

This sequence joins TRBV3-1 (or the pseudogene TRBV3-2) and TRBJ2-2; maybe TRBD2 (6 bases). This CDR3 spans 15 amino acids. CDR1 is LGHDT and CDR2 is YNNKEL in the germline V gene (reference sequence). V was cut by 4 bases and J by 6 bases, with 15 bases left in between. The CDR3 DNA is TGTGCCAGCAGCCTCGGGACTGGAAACGCCGGGGAGCTGTTTTTT. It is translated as CASSLGTGNAGELFF.

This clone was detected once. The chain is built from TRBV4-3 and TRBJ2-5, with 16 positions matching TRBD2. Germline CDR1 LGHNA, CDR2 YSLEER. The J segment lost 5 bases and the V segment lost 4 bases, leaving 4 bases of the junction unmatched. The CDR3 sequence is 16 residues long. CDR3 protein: CASSPGTSGGVETQYF. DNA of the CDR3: TGCGCCAGCAGCCCCGGGACTAGCGGGGGGGTGGAGACCCAGTACTTC.

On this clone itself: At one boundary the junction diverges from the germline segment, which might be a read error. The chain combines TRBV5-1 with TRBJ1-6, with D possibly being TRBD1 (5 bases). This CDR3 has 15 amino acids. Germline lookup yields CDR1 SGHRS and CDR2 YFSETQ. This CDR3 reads CASSLDAGSGSPLHF. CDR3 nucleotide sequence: TGCGCCAGCAGTTTGGACGCAGGGTCGGGTTCACCCCTCCACTTT.